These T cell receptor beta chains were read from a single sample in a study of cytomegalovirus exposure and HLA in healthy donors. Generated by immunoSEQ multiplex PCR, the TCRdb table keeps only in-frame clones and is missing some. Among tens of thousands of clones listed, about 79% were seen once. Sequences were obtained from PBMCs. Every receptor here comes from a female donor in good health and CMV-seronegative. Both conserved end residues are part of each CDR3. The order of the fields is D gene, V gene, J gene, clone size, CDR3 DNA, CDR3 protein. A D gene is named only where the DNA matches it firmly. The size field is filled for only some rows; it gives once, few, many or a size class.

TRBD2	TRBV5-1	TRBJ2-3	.	TGCGCCAGCAGCTTTAGCGGGTTCACAGATACGCAGTATTTT	CASSFSGFTDTQYF
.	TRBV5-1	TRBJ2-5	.	TGCGCCAGCAGCTTGGCGTCCCAGCAAGAGACCCAGTACTTC	CASSLASQQETQYF
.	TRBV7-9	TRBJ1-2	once	TGTGCCAGCAGCCGAAGTTCACAGGGCCACGCAATGAACTATGGCTACACCTTC	CASSRSSQGHAMNYGYTF
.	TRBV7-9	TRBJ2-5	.	TGTGCCAGCGTGGGGGCGCGGGAGACCCAGTACTTC	CASVGARETQYF
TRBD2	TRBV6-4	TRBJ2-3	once	TGTGCCAGCAGTGACTCGGCTAGCGGGGGTGCAGATACGCAGTATTTT	CASSDSASGGADTQYF
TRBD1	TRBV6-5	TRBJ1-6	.	TGTGCCAGCAGTTACGGACCGGGACAGGGGAGTTCACCCCTCCACTTT	CASSYGPGQGSSPLHF
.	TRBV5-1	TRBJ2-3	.	TGCGCCAGCAGCTTGACTGATACGGGCACAGATACGCAGTATTTT	CASSLTDTGTDTQYF
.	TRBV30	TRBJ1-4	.	TGTGCCTGGAGTGTCGGCAAGGGGTGGGGTGAAAAACTGTTTTTT	CAWSVGKGWGEKLFF
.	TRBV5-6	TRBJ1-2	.	TGTGCCAGCAGCGAACAGGGTTGGAACTATGGCTACACCTTC	CASSEQGWNYGYTF
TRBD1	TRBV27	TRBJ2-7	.	TGTGCCAGCAGTCGGAGAACAGGGGCAGACTACGAGCAGTACTTC	CASSRRTGADYEQYF
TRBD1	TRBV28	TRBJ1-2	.	TGTGCCAGCAGTTTCCCTTTGGGACAGGGCTATGGCTACACCTTC	CASSFPLGQGYGYTF
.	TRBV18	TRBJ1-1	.	TGTGCCAGCTCACCTGTTCAGGTTATGAACACTGAAGCTTTCTTT	CASSPVQVMNTEAFF
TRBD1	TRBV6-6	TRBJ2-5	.	TGTGCCAGTCTCCGGGACAGACCCGAAGAGACCCAGTACTTC	CASLRDRPEETQYF
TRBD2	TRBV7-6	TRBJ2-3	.	TGTGCCAGCAGTTCCTACGGGGGGGGCCCAGATACGCAGTATTTT	CASSSYGGGPDTQYF
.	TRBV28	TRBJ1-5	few	TGTGCCAGCAGTTTAAGGGGGGGCGATCGGCCCCAGCATTTT	CASSLRGGDRPQHF
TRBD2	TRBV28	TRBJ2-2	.	TGTGCCAGCAGTTCGCCCGCTAGCGGCAGTAACACCGGGGAGCTGTTTTTT	CASSSPASGSNTGELFF
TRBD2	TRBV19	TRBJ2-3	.	TGTGCCAGTAGTCCGACGACTAGCGGCAGAACAGATACGCAGTATTTT	CASSPTTSGRTDTQYF
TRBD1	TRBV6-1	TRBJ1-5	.	TGTGCCAGCAGGAGGGGGCACGCGCAGCCCCAGCATTTT	CASRRGHAQPQHF
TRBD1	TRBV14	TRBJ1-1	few	TGTGCCAGCCAACAGGGGGCAAGGACTGAAGCTTTCTTT	CASQQGARTEAFF
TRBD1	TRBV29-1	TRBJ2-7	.	TGCAGCGTCCCCACAGGGGAACGCGAGCAGTACTTC	CSVPTGEREQYF
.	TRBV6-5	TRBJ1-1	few	TGTGCCAGCAGTTACTCGGGGGGGAACACTGAAGCTTTCTTT	CASSYSGGNTEAFF
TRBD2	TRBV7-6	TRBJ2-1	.	TGTGCCAGCAGCTTTGACGGCCGGGGGGGTGAGCAGTTCTTC	CASSFDGRGGEQFF
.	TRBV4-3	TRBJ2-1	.	TGCGCCAGCAGCCCCACCACAGGGTATGAGCAGTTCTTC	CASSPTTGYEQFF
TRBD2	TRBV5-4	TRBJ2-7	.	TGTGCCAGCAGAGTCGAGCGGGAGCCGACCTACGAGCAGTACTTC	CASRVEREPTYEQYF
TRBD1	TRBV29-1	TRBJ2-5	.	TGCAGCGTTAGACAGGGAGAGTCGAGGGAGCAGTACTTC	CSVRQGESREQYF
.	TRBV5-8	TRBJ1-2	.	TGTGTCAGCAGCTTGGATAGGGGGAGGGCGCCTAACTATGGCTACACCTTC	CVSSLDRGRAPNYGYTF
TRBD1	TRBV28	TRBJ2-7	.	TGTGCCAGCAGTTTCACAGGGGGCGCATCCTACGAGCAGTACTTC	CASSFTGGASYEQYF
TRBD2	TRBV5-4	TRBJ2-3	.	TGTGCCAGCAGCCCTAGCGGGGGGGCACCAGATACGCAGTATTTT	CASSPSGGAPDTQYF
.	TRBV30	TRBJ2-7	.	TGTGCCTGGAGTTATCAGGACAGCTACGAGCAGTACTTC	CAWSYQDSYEQYF